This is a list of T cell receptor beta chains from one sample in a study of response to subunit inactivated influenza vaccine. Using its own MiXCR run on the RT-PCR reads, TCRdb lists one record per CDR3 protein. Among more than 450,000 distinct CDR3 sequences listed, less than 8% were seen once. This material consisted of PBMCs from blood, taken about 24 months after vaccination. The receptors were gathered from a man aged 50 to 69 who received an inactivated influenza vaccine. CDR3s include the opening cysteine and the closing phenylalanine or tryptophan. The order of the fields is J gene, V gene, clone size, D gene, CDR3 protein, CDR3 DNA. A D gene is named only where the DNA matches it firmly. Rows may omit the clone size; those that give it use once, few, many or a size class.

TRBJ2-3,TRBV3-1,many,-,CASSRVSTDTQYF,TGTGCCAGCAGCCGAGTATCTACAGATACGCAGTATTTT
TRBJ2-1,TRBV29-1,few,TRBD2,CSAKKREGSYNEQFF,TGCAGCGCAAAAAAGCGGGAGGGCTCCTACAATGAGCAGTTCTTC
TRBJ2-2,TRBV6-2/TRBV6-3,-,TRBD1,CASIKAQGAYSGELFF,TGTGCCAGCATCAAAGCACAGGGGGCATACTCGGGGGAGCTGTTTTTT
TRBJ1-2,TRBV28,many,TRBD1,CASSFGTGGHYGYTF,TGTGCCAGCAGTTTTGGGACAGGGGGCCACTATGGCTACACCTTC
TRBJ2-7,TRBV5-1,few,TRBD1,CASSPPRGRGLPYEQYF,TGCGCCAGCAGCCCGCCTCGGGGCAGGGGGCTGCCCTACGAGCAGTACTTC
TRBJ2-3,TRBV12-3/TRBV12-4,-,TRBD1,CASSPRQGATQYF,TGTGCCAGCAGTCCCAGACAGGGGGCGACGCAGTATTTT
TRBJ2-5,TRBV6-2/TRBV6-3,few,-,CASSRSIPAIETQYF,TGTGCCAGCAGTCGTTCTATACCGGCGATAGAGACCCAGTACTTC
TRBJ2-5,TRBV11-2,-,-,CASTFVQARTGETQYF,TGTGCCAGCACCTTCGTCCAGGCCCGGACGGGCGAGACCCAGTACTTC
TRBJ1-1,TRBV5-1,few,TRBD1,CASSLGDRGRLAFF,TGCGCCAGCAGCTTGGGGGACAGGGGGCGTCTAGCTTTCTTT
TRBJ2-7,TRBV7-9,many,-,CASSPTGYEQYF,TGTGCCAGCAGTCCGACGGGCTACGAGCAGTACTTC
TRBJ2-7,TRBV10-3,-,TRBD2,CAISDLSSGTRIYEQYF,TGTGCCATCAGTGATCTGTCCTCCGGGACTAGGATCTACGAGCAGTACTTC
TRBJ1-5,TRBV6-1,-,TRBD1,CASRPGTGLNQPQHF,TGTGCCAGCAGACCCGGGACAGGACTTAATCAGCCCCAGCATTTT
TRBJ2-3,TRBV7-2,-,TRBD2,CASSELAGGPSTDTQYF,TGTGCCAGCAGCGAACTAGCGGGAGGCCCTAGCACAGATACGCAGTATTTT
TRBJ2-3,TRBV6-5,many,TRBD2,CASSYLSGGSRTDTQYF,TGTGCCAGCAGTTACCTATCCGGCGGGAGTCGTACAGATACGCAGTATTTT
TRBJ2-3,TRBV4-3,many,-,CASSQTSPGPGSTDTQYF,TGCGCCAGCAGCCAGACCTCCCCGGGACCAGGAAGCACAGATACGCAGTATTTT
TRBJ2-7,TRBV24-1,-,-,CATSEGDRGSYEQYF,TGTGCCACCAGTGAGGGTGACAGAGGCTCCTACGAGCAGTACTTC
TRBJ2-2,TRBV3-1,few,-,CASSQERQAWNTGELFF,TGTGCCAGCAGCCAAGAAAGGCAGGCTTGGAACACCGGGGAGCTGTTTTTT
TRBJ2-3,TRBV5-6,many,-,CASRTWANTDTQYF,TGTGCCAGCAGAACCTGGGCGAACACAGATACGCAGTATTTT
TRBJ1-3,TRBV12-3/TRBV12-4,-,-,CASSFTPRSGNTIYF,TGTGCCAGCAGTTTCACCCCACGATCGGGAAACACCATATATTTT
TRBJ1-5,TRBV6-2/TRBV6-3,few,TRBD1,CASSFDRGTSNQPQHF,TGTGCCAGCAGTTTCGACAGGGGGACTAGCAATCAGCCCCAGCATTTT
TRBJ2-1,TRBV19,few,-,CASSIETGMIYPGEQFF,TGTGCCAGTAGTATTGAAACAGGGATGATCTACCCTGGTGAGCAGTTCTTC
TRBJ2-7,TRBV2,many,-,CASSGGTDPFYEQYF,TGTGCCAGCAGTGGAGGGACCGACCCCTTCTACGAGCAGTACTTC
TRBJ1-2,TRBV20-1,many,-,CSARAGTQYGYTF,TGCAGTGCTAGAGCCGGGACACAATATGGCTACACCTTC
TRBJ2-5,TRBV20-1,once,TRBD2,CCAGPAGVRGETQYF,TGCTGTGCGGGACCAGCGGGAGTAAGGGGAGAGACCCAGTACTTC
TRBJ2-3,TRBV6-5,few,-,CASSYGMDVGTDTQYF,TGTGCCAGCAGTTACGGTATGGACGTAGGCACAGATACGCAGTATTTT
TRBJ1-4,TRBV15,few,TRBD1,CATSRSQGGLREKLFF,TGTGCCACCAGCAGATCGCAGGGGGGGCTTCGTGAAAAACTGTTTTTT
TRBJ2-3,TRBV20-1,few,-,CSAKAFGHGTDTQYF,TGCAGTGCTAAGGCCTTTGGTCATGGGACAGATACGCAGTATTTT
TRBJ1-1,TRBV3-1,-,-,CASSQDGGFTEAFF,TGTGCCAGCAGCCAAGATGGCGGGTTCACTGAAGCTTTCTTT
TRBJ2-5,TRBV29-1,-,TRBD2,CSGGTSGRKTQYF,TGCAGCGGAGGGACTAGCGGGAGGAAGACCCAGTACTTC
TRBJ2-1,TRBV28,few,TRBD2,CASSGTSGPRHEQFF,TGTGCCAGCAGCGGGACTAGCGGGCCCAGGCATGAGCAGTTCTTC
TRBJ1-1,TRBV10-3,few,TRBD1,CAISLDRTGSGTEAFF,TGTGCCATCAGTTTGGATCGGACAGGGAGTGGCACTGAAGCTTTCTTT
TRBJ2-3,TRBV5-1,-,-,CASLHQKQLASTDTQYF,TGCGCCAGCTTACACCAAAAACAGCTAGCAAGCACAGATACGCAGTATTTT
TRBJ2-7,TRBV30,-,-,CAWSVSDGDEQYF,TGTGCCTGGAGTGTAAGTGACGGAGACGAGCAGTACTTC
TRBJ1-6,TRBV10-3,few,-,CAISESGPPLHF,TGTGCCATCAGTGAGTCGGGCCCACCCCTCCACTTT
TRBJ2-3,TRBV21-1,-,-,CASSKEKDTQYF,TGTGCCAGCAGCAAAGAAAAAGATACGCAGTATTTT